This is a list of T cell receptor beta chains from one sample in a study of CD8 T cells in ankylosing spondylitis. Each CDR3 protein is one row after TCRdb ran MiXCR on the 5' RACE reads. The sample yields roughly 670,000 distinct CDR3 sequences, under 20% seen once. Input material: blood, either unsorted or a sorted T cell fraction (not recorded which). The receptors were gathered from a male donor with ankylosing spondylitis. Both conserved end residues are part of each CDR3. A D gene is named only where the DNA matches it firmly. Size is stated for part of the rows, as once, few or many counts, or as a class when the clone is expanded.

few	17	TRBV9	TRBJ2-1	TRBD1	TGTGCCAGCAACCCCGGAGTAGGGGACAGGGGTTACAATGAGCAGTTCTTC	CASNPGVGDRGYNEQFF
.	15	TRBV24-1	TRBJ2-4	TRBD2	TGTGCCACCAGTGAGGGGGGGGAAGCCAAAAACATTCAGTACTTC	CATSEGGEAKNIQYF
.	13	TRBV20-1	TRBJ2-1	.	TGCAGTGCTCCCGACCCCGGATACAATGAGCAGTTCTTC	CSAPDPGYNEQFF
.	12	TRBV6-2/TRBV6-3	TRBJ2-5	.	TGTGCCAGCAGTTACGACTCTTTGACCCAGTACTTC	CASSYDSLTQYF
.	14	TRBV12-3/TRBV12-4	TRBJ2-1	.	TGTGCCAGCAGCACAACATCATCCTACAATGAGCAGTTCTTC	CASSTTSSYNEQFF
.	15	TRBV5-6	TRBJ2-2	TRBD2	TGTGCCAGCAACCCGGGACTAGCGAACACCGGGGAGCTGTTTTTT	CASNPGLANTGELFF
.	14	TRBV29-1	TRBJ2-1	.	TGCAGCGTCCGAGGGCTAGCGCGGACCAATGAGCAGTTCTTC	CSVRGLARTNEQFF
many	14	TRBV12-3/TRBV12-4	TRBJ2-7	TRBD1	TGTGCCAGCAGCGTCGGGACAGGGGCCTACGAGCAGTACTTC	CASSVGTGAYEQYF
.	13	TRBV9	TRBJ1-2	.	TGTGCCAGCAGCCCCCCGGGGAGCTATGGCTACACCTTC	CASSPPGSYGYTF
few	14	TRBV20-1	TRBJ2-2	TRBD1	TGCAGTGCCTCTTCAGGGGGTAACACCGGGGAGCTGTTTTTT	CSASSGGNTGELFF
few	15	TRBV29-1	TRBJ2-1	.	TGCAGCGCCCAGGAGTTGATGGGGGCATACAATGAGCAGTTCTTC	CSAQELMGAYNEQFF
.	12	TRBV10-3	TRBJ2-7	TRBD1	TGTGCCATCAGGGACAGGACCTACGAGCAGTACTTC	CAIRDRTYEQYF
few	12	TRBV7-2	TRBJ2-1	.	TGTGCCAGCAGCTTAGTGAGCGGGACACAGTTCTTC	CASSLVSGTQFF
many	12	TRBV29-1	TRBJ1-2	.	TGCAGCGTTGATACAGGGAACCGGGGCTACACCTTC	CSVDTGNRGYTF
few	13	TRBV20-1	TRBJ2-7	.	TGCAGTGGCAGACAGCCCTCTTCCTACGAGCAGTACTTC	CSGRQPSSYEQYF
.	15	TRBV2	TRBJ2-1	TRBD1	TGTGCCAGCAGCCTTGACAGGGGGGCAACCAATGAGCAGTTCTTC	CASSLDRGATNEQFF
.	15	TRBV11-2	TRBJ2-7	.	TGTGCCAGCAGCTTAGAACCGGGGAGGGGGTACGAGCAGTACTTC	CASSLEPGRGYEQYF
few	16	TRBV20-1	TRBJ2-7	.	TGCAGTGCTAGAGGGGGTCCGGGGTACTATCTCTACGAGCAGTACTTC	CSARGGPGYYLYEQYF
many	15	TRBV20-1	TRBJ1-5	.	TGCAGTGCTAGTCCCCTTGGGGGAGGCAATCAGCCCCAGCATTTT	CSASPLGGGNQPQHF
few	14	TRBV19	TRBJ2-5	TRBD2	TGTGCCAGTAGTAGTGGACTAGGTCAAGAGACCCAGTACTTC	CASSSGLGQETQYF
.	15	TRBV6-1	TRBJ1-2	.	TGTGCCAGCAGACGGCTCGAACAGGGCTCGGGTGGCTACACCTTC	CASRRLEQGSGGYTF
few	16	TRBV29-1	TRBJ2-1	.	TGCAGCGTTGAAGATGTCGGACCCCCCGGCGGGGATGAGCAGTTCTTC	CSVEDVGPPGGDEQFF
.	13	TRBV29-1	TRBJ1-3	TRBD1	TGCAGCGTTCGGGACAGGGGGAGAAACACCATATATTTT	CSVRDRGRNTIYF
.	15	TRBV11-2	TRBJ2-1	TRBD2	TGTGCCAGCAGCTCTTGGGGCGGGGGAGACAATGAGCAGTTCTTC	CASSSWGGGDNEQFF
.	14	TRBV4-1	TRBJ2-1	.	TGCGCCAGCAGCCAAGACCCCCAGGGCGGTGAGCAGTTCTTC	CASSQDPQGGEQFF
few	16	TRBV5-1	TRBJ2-1	TRBD2	TGCGCCAGCAGCCTTAACGGGAGGGCTTCGGACAATGAGCAGTTCTTC	CASSLNGRASDNEQFF
few	15	TRBV7-3	TRBJ1-1	.	TGTGCCAGCAGCCCGAGAGCCGGGGCGAACACTGAAGCTTTCTTT	CASSPRAGANTEAFF
few	16	TRBV27	TRBJ2-3	TRBD2	TGTGCCAGCAGTTTACGGGGGGGGTTGGGCACAGATACGCAGTATTTT	CASSLRGGLGTDTQYF
few	20	TRBV11-2	TRBJ1-1	.	TGTGCCAGCAGCTTAGAGAGCTGGGGCAGGGTAGTATCCATGAACACTGAAGCTTTCTTT	CASSLESWGRVVSMNTEAFF
.	14	TRBV5-1	TRBJ1-3	.	TGCGCCAGCGCCTCTCTGGGGGAACGAAACACCATATATTTT	CASASLGERNTIYF
.	14	TRBV7-2	TRBJ2-5	TRBD2	TGTGCCAGCAGCTCTCGGACTAGCTTGGAGACCCAGTACTTC	CASSSRTSLETQYF
.	14	TRBV18	TRBJ2-7	.	TGTGCCAGCTCACCACCGGCCTCACGCTACGAGCAGTACTTC	CASSPPASRYEQYF
.	16	TRBV11-3	TRBJ2-5	TRBD2	TGTGCCAGCAGCTTGAGCGGGGGATACCCCCAAGAGACCCAGTACTTC	CASSLSGGYPQETQYF
few	15	TRBV9	TRBJ2-7	.	TGTGCCAGCAGCGGTAGCGGAGACCCGTCGGACGAGCAGTACTTC	CASSGSGDPSDEQYF
.	15	TRBV7-2	TRBJ2-1	.	TGTGCCAGCAGCCCCCAGACAGATCTCTTGAATGAGCAGTTCTTC	CASSPQTDLLNEQFF
.	15	TRBV5-1	TRBJ2-7	TRBD2	TGCGCCAGCAGCTTGGAGGCTAGCGGCCTAGGGGAGCAGTACTTC	CASSLEASGLGEQYF
.	13	TRBV5-1	TRBJ2-1	.	TGCGCCAGCAGCTTGTTAACCGACAATGAGCAGTTCTTC	CASSLLTDNEQFF
.	14	TRBV20-1	TRBJ1-1	.	TGCAGTGCTAGATCAAGACTGATGAACACTGAAGCTTTCTTT	CSARSRLMNTEAFF
few	15	TRBV12-3/TRBV12-4	TRBJ2-3	.	TGTGCCAGCAGTTGGAATGGGGGGGCCGGCAATACGCAGTATTTT	CASSWNGGAGNTQYF
few	15	TRBV6-1	TRBJ1-5	TRBD1	TGTGCCAGCAGTGCTCGGGACAGGGGCAATCAGCCCCAGCATTTT	CASSARDRGNQPQHF
.	15	TRBV25-1	TRBJ2-7	.	TGTGCCAGCAGACCAACTGGGCAGGTCTCCTACGAGCAGTACTTC	CASRPTGQVSYEQYF
.	16	TRBV4-2	TRBJ2-2	.	TGTGCCAGCAGCCCCTCGCTGCCCGCGAACATCGGGGAGCTGTTTTTT	CASSPSLPANIGELFF
few	16	TRBV11-1	TRBJ2-1	.	TGTGCCAGCAGCCTAGGGGCCAGGGGCGCTCACAATGAGCAGTTCTTC	CASSLGARGAHNEQFF